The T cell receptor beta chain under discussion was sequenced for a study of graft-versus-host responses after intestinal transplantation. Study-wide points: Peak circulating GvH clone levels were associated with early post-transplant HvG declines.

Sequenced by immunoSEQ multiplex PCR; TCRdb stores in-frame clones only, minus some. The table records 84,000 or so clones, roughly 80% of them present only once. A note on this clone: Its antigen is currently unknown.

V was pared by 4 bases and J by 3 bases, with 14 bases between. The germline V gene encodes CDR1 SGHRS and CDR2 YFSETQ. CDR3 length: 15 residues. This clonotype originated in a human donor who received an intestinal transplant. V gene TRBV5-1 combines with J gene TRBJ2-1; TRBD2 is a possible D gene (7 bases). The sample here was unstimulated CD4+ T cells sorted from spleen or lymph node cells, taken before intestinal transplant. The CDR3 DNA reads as TGCGCCAGCAGCCCACTCGGGGGGCACTACAATGAGCAGTTCTTC. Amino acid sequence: CASSPLGGHYNEQFF.